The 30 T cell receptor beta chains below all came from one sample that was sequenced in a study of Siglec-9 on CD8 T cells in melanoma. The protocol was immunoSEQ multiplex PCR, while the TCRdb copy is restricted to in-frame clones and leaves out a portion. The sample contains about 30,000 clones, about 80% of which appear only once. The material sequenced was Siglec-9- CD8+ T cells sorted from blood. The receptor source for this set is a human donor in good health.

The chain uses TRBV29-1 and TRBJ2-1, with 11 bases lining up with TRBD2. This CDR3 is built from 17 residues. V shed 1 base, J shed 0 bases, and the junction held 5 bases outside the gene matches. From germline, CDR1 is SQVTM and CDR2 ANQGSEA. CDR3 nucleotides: TGCAGCGTTGAAGGTGGCCTAGCGGGAGGCTCCTACAATGAGCAGTTCTTC. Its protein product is CSVEGGLAGGSYNEQFF.

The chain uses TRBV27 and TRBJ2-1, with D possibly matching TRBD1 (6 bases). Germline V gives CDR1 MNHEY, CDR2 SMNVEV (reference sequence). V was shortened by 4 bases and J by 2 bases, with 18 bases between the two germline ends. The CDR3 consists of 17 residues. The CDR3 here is CASSSPIRGSPYNEQFF. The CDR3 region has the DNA TGTGCCAGCAGTTCCCCCATTAGGGGGAGCCCCTACAATGAGCAGTTCTTC.

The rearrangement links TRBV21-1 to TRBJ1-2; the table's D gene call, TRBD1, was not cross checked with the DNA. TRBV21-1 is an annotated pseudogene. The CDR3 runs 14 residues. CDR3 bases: TGTGCCAGCAGCGTGGACAGGGGGTCAGATGGCTACACCTTC. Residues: CASSVDRGSDGYTF.

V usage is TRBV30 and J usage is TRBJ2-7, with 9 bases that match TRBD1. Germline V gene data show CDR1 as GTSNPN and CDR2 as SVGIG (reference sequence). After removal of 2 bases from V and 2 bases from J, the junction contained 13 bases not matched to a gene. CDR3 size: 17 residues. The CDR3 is CAWSRSVGTGPTYEQYV. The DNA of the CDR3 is TGTGCCTGGAGTAGGTCCGTCGGGACAGGGCCGACCTACGAGCAGTACGTC.

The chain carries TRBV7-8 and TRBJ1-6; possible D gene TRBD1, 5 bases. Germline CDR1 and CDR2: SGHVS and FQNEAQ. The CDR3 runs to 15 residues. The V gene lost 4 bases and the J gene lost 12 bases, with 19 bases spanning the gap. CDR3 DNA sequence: TGTGCCAGCAGCTCAGGGCTTGATCGGTTCGAACCCCTCCACTTT. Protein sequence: CASSSGLDRFEPLHF.

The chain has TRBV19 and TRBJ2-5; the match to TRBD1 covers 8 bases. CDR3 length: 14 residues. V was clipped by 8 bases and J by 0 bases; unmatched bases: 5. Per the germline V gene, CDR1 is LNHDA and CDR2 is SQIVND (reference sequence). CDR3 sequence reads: CASGKDRDQETQYF. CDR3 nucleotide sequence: TGTGCCAGTGGGAAGGACAGGGACCAAGAGACCCAGTACTTC. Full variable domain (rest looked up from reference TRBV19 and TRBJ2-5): DGGITQSPKYLFRKEGQNVTLSCEQNLNHDAMYWYRQDPGQGLRLIYYSQIVNDFQKGDIAEGYSVSREKKESFPLTVTSAQKNPTAFYLCASGKDRDQETQYFGPGTRLLVL.

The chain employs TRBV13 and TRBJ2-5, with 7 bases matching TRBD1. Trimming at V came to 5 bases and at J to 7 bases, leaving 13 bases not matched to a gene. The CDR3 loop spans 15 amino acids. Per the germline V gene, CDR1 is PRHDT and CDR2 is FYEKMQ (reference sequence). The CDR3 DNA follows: TGTGCCAGCAGCCCCTACAGGGGCGCGTACGGGACCCAGTACTTC. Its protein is CASSPYRGAYGTQYF.

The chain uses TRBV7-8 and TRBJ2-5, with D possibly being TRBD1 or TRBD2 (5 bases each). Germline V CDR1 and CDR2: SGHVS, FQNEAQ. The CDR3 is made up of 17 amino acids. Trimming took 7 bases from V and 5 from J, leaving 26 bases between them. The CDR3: CASTPRGRARDFETQYF. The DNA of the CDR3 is TGTGCCAGCACCCCGAGGGGACGGGCACGGGATTTTGAGACCCAGTACTTC.

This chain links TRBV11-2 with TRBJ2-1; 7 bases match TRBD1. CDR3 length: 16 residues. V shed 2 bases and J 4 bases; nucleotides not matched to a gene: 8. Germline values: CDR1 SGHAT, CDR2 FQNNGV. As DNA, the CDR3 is TGTGCCAGCAGCTTACTACCCGGGACAGAGTACAATGAGCAGTTCTTC. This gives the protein CASSLLPGTEYNEQFF.

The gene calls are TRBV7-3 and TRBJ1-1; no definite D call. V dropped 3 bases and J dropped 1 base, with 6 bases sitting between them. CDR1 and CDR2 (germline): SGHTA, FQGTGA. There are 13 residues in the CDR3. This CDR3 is CASSFGGNTEAFF. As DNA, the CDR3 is TGTGCCAGCAGCTTCGGCGGGAACACTGAAGCTTTCTTT.

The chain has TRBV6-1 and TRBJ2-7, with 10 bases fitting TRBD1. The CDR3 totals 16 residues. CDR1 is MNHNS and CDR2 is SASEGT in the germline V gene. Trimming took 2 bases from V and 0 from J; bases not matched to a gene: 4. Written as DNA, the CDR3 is TGTGCCAGCAGTGAATGGGGACAGGGGAGCTCCTACGAGCAGTACTTC. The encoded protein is CASSEWGQGSSYEQYF.

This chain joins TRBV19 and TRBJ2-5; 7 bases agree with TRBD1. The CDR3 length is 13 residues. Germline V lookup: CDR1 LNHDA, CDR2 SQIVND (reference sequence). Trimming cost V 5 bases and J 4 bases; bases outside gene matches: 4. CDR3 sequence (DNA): TGTGCCAGTAGTGTATACAGGGGAGAGACCCAGTACTTC. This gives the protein CASSVYRGETQYF.

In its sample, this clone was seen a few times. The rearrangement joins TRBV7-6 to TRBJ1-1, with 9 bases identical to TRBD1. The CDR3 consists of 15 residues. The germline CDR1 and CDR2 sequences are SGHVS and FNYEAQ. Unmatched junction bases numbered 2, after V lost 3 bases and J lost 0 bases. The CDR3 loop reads CASSLGQGMNTEAFF. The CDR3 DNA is TGTGCCAGCAGCTTGGGACAGGGAATGAACACTGAAGCTTTCTTT. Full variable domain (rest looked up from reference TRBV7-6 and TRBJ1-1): GAGVSQSPRYKVTKRGQDVALRCDPISGHVSLYWYRQALGQGPEFLTYFNYEAQQDKSGLPNDRFSAERPEGSISTLTIQRTEQRDSAMYRCASSLGQGMNTEAFFGQGTRLTVV.

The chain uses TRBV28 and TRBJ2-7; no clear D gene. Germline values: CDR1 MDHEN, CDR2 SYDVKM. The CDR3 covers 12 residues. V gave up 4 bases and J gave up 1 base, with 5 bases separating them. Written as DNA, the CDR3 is TGTGCCAGCAGTTACGATTCCTACGAGCAGTACTTC. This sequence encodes CASSYDSYEQYF.

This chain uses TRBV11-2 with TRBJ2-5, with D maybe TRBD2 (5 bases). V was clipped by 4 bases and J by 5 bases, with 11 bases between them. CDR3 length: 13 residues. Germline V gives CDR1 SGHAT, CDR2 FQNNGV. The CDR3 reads CASSYRGSETQYF. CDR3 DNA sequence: TGTGCCAGCAGCTACCGGGGTTCGGAGACCCAGTACTTC.

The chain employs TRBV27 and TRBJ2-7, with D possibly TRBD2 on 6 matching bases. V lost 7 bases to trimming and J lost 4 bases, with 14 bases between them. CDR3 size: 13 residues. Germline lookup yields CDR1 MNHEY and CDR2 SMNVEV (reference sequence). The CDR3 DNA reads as TGTGCCAGCATGGAGGGGATTAGATACGAGCAGTACTTC. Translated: CASMEGIRYEQYF.

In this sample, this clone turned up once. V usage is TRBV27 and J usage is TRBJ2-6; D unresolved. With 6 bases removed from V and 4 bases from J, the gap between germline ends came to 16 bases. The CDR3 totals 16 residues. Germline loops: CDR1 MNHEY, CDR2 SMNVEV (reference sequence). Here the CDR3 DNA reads TGTGCCAGCAGCCAGCTCGAGGAGAGGGGGGCCAACGTCCTGACTTTC. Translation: CASSQLEERGANVLTF.

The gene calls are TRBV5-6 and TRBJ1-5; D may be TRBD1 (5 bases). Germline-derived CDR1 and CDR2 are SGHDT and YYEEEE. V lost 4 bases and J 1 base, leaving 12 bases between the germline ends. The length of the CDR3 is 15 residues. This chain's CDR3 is CASSRGPGSNQPQHF. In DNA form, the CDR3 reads TGTGCCAGCAGCCGGGGACCGGGGAGCAATCAGCCCCAGCATTTT.

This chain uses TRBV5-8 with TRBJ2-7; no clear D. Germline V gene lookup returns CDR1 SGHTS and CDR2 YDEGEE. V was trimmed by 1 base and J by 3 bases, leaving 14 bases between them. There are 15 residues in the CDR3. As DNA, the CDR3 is TGTGCCAGCAGCTTGCGATATAAGACACTCTACGAGCAGTACTTC. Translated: CASSLRYKTLYEQYF.

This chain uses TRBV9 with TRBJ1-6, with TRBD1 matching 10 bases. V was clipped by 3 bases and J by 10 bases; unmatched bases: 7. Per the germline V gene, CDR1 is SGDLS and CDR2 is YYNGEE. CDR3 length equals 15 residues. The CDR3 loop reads CASSASGTGESPLHF. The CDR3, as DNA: TGTGCCAGCAGCGCCTCCGGGACAGGGGAGTCACCCCTCCACTTT. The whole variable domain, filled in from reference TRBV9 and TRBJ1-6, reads DSGVTQTPKHLITATGQRVTLRCSPRSGDLSVYWYQQSLDQGLQFLIQYYNGEERAKGNILERFSAQQFPDLHSELNLSSLELGDSALYFCASSASGTGESPLHFGNGTRLTVT.

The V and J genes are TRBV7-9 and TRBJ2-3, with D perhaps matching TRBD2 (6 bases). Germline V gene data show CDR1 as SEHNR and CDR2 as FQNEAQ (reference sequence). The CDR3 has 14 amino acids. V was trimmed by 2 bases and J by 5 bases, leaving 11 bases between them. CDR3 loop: CASSLFGGKDTQYF. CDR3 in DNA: TGTGCCAGCAGCTTATTTGGGGGGAAAGATACGCAGTATTTT. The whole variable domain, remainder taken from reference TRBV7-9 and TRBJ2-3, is DTGVSQNPRHKITKRGQNVTFRCDPISEHNRLYWYRQTLGQGPEFLTYFQNEAQLEKSRLLSDRFSAERPKGSFSTLEIQRTEQGDSAMYLCASSLFGGKDTQYFGPGTRLTVL.

The CDR3 DNA reads TGTGCCAGCACCCGGGACACTGAAGCTTTCTTT. Translation: CASTRDTEAFF. The gene calls are TRBV7-9 and TRBJ1-1; no firm D call. This CDR3 region has 11 residues. Germline values: CDR1 SEHNR, CDR2 FQNEAQ (reference sequence). V was pared by 7 bases and J by 3 bases, with 6 bases between.

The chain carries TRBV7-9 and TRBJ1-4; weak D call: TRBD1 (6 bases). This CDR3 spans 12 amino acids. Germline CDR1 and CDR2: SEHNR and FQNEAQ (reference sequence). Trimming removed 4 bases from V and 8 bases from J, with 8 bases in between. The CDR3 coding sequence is TGTGCCAGCAGCTGGGGGCGAGAAAAACTGTTTTTT. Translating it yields CASSWGREKLFF.

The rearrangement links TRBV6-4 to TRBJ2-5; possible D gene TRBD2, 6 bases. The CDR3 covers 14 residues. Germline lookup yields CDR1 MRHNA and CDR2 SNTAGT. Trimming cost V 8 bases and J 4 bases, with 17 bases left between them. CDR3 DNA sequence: TGTGCCAGCGGCGGGGACCTCGGTTTAGAGACCCAGTACTTC. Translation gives CASGGDLGLETQYF.

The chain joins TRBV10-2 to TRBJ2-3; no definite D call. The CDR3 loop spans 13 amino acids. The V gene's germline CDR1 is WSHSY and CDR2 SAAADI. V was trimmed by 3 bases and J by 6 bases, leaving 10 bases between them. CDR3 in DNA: TGCGCCAGCAGTGATTTGAAGGTCGATACGCAGTATTTT. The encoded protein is CASSDLKVDTQYF.

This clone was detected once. The chain's CDR3 is CASRSNPGTAIDEQYV. The CDR3 DNA reads TGTGCAAGTCGCTCCAACCCCGGGACAGCGATCGACGAGCAGTACGTC. This rearrangement joins TRBV12-2 to TRBJ2-7; the table calls TRBD1, which could not be checked here. TRBV12-2 is labeled a pseudogene. This CDR3 contains 16 residues.

In DNA form, the CDR3 reads TGTGCCAGCAGTCTCAACTCGGGGGATGAGCAGTTCTTC. Translating it yields CASSLNSGDEQFF. This chain joins TRBV27 and TRBJ2-1; weak D call: TRBD2 (6 bases). CDR3 length equals 13 residues. With 5 bases removed from V and 8 bases from J, the gap between germline ends came to 13 bases. Germline V gene data show CDR1 as MNHEY and CDR2 as SMNVEV (reference sequence).

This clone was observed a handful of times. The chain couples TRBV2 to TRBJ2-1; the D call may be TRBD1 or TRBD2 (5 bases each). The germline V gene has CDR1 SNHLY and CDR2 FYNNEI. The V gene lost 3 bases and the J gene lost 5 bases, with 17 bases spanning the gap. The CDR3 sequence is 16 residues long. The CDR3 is CASSELAYEGDNEQFF. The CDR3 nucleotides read TGTGCCAGCAGTGAGCTAGCCTACGAAGGGGACAATGAGCAGTTCTTC.

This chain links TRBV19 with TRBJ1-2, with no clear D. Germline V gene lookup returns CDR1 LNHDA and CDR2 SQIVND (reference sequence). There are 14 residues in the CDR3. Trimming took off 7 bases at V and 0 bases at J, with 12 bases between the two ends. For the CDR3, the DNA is TGTGCCAGTACGCATAAGGGAGCTAACTATGGCTACACCTTC. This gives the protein CASTHKGANYGYTF.

The CDR3 DNA is TGCGCCAGCAGCCAAGATCTTCGCGGTTGGGGGAGCAATCAGCCCCAGCATTTT. It yields the protein CASSQDLRGWGSNQPQHF. This sequence joins TRBV4-1 and TRBJ1-5, with D possibly matching TRBD1 (5 bases). The CDR3 spans 18 residues. Germline lookup yields CDR1 MGHRA and CDR2 YSYEKL. V shed 0 bases and J shed 1 base, with 16 bases lying between them.